This paragraph reports one T cell receptor (beta chain). Which antigen it targets is not known. The record has no base qualities; no much larger clone is one base away. Including cysteine and phenylalanine, the CDR3 has 15 amino acids. Only the CDR3 region is kept as DNA, spanning 45 bases read in frame from base 1. According to the germline V gene, CDR1 reads SQVTM and CDR2 reads ANQGSEA. Clipping removes 5 bases from V and 2 bases from J, with 9 as the unmatched junction base count. These data belong to a study of shared clonotypes between healthy human individuals (TCRdb year 2020). General notes on the study: The cohort comprised a couple of women and a few men aged 18 to 49 years. To estimate repertoire size and how much clonotypes are shared between individuals, the study performed deep sequencing of blood TCR repertoires from roughly five healthy adults. To increase sequencing depth and limit assay-specific biases, different laboratories used diverse techniques to prepare libraries and sequence TCR repertoires. Between about 0.9 and 10 billion PBMCs per donor were obtained by leukapheresis. Per donor, three plates each were used for CD4 naive and CD4 memory, two for CD8 naive, and one for CD8 memory. Study-wide conclusions, independent of this receptor: Sampling was restricted to blood, and TCR repertoires in tissue are likely to differ from TCR repertoires in blood. Higher generation probabilities were observed for clonotypes shared by all four sorted-subset donors than for non-shared clonotypes. Larger estimated clonotype richness was generally found for naive subsets than for memory subsets. Rarefaction of sorted-subset datasets indicated incomplete sequencing despite the large sequencing depth. The small number of donors limited the genetic and exposure-history diversity represented. Based on pairwise subsampling, the degree of clonotype sharing among donors was expected to be affected by sequencing depth. About 5% of naive CD4, 3.5% of naive CD8, 2.3% of memory CD4, and approximately 0.4% of memory CD8 clonotypes were shared across a few donors.

Donors were healthy HIV-negative adults with no recently reported acute infections or vaccinations. Only Caucasian adults living in Nashville, Tennessee, USA were represented among the donors. Magnetic negative selection was used to enrich CD4+ T cells, after which naive cells were positively selected on CD45RA and the negative fraction became the memory subset. Blood was collected by leukapheresis, and PBMCs were isolated by Ficoll-Histopaque density gradient centrifugation and then cryopreserved in liquid nitrogen vapor phase. Analytical flow cytometry was used to check the purity and quantity of each magnetically sorted T cell population. Each sorted fraction had its genomic DNA isolated and then quantified by UV absorbance on a Nanodrop 2000c. Using the deep immunoSEQ assay, multiplex PCR amplified TCR CDR3 regions from genomic DNA. Genomic DNA extracted from each cell subset was distributed evenly over all wells of several immunoSEQ 96-well plates, and each plate served as one replicate. Each replicate PCR for sorted subsets received about 210 ng genomic DNA, equal to some 32,000 T cell genomes. Purified libraries were measured with a Qubit 3.0 fluorometer, size-checked on a Bioanalyzer 2100, and measured again with the KAPA Library Quantification kit. Every immunoSEQ 96-well plate was sequenced on a dedicated single-read 150-cycle Illumina NextSeq 550 flow cell. As for the authors' bioinformatics: The immunoSEQ output contained only junctional sequences without quality scores, so filtering could not match that applied to full-length reads. Sequences were annotated with PyIR, a Python wrapper for IgBLAST v1.9, and V/J genes and CDR3 were assigned using IMGT germline references. Reads with weak V/J assignments (E-value above 1e-6), missing CDR3, stop codons, out-of-frame junctions, or ambiguous translated residues were removed. V3J clonotypes were defined as sequences sharing the same inferred V gene, J gene, and CDR3 amino acid sequence. To compute the percentage overlap between repertoires, the number of shared unique clonotypes was divided by the size of the smaller repertoire. RTK rarefaction, the Chao1 estimator, and Recon v2.1 estimates of unobserved clonotypes were used to assess repertoire richness. OLGA was used to compute generation probabilities for all TCRbeta clonotypes that the gDNA method yielded from four donors. What TCRdb holds here is the immuneACCESS table cut down to in-frame rearrangements. Part of the clones is not present; checked against another copy, under half of the missing clones reflect an unresolved V gene, and the others are unexplained. The D gene and trimming were derived from the DNA, and the V and J assignments and clone size from that table. Present in this sample are over 2 million clones, roughly 90% of which were seen just once. More than 0.35% of the sample is held by the ten biggest clonotypes.

This clonotype was sampled from a man in his late teens or twenties in good health. Some clones in this sample may be carry-over from other donors' samples. The rearrangement joined TRBV29-1 to TRBJ2-1; TRBD2 matches 7 bases in the middle. Sequenced material: naive CD4+ T cells from PBMCs. The meaning of the sample's cell subset or site label: CD45RA+ positively selected. Read as DNA, the sequence is TGCAGCGTTATAACCGGGACTATAACCTACAATGAGCAGTTCTTC. This translates into CSVITGTITYNEQFF.